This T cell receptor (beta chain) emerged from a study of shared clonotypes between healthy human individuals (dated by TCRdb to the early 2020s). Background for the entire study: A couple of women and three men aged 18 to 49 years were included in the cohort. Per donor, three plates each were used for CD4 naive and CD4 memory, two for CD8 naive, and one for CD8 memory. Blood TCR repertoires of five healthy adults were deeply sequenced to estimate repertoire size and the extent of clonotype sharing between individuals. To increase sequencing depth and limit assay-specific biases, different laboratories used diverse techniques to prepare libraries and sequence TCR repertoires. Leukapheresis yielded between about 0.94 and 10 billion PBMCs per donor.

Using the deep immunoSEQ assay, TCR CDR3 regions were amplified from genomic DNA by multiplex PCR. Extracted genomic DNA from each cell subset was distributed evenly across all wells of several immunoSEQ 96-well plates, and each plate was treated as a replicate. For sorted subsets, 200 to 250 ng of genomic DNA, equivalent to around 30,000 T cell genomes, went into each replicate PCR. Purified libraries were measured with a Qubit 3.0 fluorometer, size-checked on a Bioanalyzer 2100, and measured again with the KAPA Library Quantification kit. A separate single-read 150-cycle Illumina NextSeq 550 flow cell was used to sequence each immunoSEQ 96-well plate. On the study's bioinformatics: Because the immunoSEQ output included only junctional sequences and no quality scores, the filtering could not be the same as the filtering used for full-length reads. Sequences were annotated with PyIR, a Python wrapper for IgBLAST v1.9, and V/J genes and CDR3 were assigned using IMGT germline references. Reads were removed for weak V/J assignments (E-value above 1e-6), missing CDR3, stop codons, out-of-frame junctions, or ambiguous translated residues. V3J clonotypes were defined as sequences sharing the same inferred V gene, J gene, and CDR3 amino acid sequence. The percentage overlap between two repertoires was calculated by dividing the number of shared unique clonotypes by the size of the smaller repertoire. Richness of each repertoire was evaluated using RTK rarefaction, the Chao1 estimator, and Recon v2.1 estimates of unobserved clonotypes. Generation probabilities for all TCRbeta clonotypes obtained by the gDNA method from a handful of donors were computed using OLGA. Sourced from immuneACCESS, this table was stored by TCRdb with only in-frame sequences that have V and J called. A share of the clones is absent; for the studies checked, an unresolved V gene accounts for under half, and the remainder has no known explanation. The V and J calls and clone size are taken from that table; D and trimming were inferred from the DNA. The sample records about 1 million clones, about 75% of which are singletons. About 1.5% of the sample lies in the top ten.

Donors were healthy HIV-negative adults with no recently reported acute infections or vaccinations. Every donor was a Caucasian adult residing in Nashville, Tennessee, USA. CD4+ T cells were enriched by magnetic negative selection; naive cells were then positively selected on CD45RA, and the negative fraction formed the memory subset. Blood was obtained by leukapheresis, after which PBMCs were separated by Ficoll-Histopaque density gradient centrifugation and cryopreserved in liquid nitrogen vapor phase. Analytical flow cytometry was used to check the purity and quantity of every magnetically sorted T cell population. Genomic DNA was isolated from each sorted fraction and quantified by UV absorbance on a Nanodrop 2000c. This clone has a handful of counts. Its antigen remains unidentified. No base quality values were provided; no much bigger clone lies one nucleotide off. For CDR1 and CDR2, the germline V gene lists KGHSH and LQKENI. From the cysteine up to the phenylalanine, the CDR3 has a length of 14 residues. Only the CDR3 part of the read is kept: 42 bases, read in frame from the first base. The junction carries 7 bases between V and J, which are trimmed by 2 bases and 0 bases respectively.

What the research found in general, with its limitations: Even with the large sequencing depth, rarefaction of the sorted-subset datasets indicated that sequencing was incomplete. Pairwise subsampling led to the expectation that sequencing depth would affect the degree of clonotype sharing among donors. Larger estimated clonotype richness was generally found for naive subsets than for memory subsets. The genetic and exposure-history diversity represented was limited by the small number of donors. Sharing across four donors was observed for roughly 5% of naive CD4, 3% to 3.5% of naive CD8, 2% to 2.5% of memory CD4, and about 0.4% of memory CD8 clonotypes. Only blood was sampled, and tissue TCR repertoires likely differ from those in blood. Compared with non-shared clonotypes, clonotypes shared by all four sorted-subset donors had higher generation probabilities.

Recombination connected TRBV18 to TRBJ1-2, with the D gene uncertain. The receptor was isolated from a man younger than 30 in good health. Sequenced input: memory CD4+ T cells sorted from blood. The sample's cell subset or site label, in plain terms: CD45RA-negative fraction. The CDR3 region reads CASSPWQANYGYTF. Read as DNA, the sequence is TGTGCCAGCTCACCATGGCAAGCTAACTATGGCTACACCTTC.